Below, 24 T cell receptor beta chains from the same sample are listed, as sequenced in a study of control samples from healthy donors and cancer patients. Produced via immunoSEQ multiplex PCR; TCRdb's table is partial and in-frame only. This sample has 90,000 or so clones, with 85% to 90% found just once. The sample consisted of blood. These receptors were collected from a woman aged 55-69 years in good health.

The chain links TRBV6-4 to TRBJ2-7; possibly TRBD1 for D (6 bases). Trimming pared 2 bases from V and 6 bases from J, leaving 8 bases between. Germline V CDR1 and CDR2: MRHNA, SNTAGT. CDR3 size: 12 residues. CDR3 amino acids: CASSDQGSEQYF. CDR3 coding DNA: TGTGCCAGCAGTGACCAGGGGTCCGAGCAGTACTTC.

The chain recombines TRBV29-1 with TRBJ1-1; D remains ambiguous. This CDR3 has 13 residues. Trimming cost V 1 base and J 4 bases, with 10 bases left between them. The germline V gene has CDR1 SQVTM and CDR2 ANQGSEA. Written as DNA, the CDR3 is TGCAGCGTTGAAGGGAATGTGGGCACTGAAGCTTTCTTT. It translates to CSVEGNVGTEAFF.

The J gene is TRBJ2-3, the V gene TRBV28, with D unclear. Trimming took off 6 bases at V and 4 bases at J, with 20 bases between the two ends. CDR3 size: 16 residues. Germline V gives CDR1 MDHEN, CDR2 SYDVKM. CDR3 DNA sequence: TGTGCCAGCAGAATGGTACGTACTGGCGGCCCAGATACGCAGTATTTT. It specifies CASRMVRTGGPDTQYF.

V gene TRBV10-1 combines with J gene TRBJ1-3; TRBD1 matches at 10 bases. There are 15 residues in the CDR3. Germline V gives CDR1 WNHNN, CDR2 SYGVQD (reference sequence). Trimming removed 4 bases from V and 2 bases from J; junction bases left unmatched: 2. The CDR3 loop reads CASSAGTGAGNTIYF. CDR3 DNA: TGCGCCAGCAGTGCCGGGACAGGGGCTGGAAACACCATATATTTT.

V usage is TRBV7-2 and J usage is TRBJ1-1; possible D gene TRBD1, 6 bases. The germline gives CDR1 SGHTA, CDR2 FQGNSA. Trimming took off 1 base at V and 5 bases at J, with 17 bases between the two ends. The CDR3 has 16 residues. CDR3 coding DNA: TGTGCCAGCAGCTTAGTGGCGGGGGCATCGCCGACTGAAGCTTTCTTT. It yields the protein CASSLVAGASPTEAFF.

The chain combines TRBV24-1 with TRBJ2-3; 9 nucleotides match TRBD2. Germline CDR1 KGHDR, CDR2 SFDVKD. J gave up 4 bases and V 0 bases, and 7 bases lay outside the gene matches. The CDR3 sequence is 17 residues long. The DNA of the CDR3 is TGTGCCACCAGTGATTTGGCCGGGACTAGCAAATCAGATACGCAGTATTTT. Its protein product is CATSDLAGTSKSDTQYF.

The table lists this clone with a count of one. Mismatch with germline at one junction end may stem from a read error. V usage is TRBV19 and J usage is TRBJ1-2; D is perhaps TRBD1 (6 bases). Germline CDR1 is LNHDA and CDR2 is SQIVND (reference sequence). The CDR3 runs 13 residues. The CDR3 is CATTEQGFYGHTF. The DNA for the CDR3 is TGTGCCACCACTGAACAGGGTTTTTATGGCCACACCTTC.

In DNA, the CDR3 is TGTGCCAGCAGCGTGACTAGCATAAGTGAGACCCAGTACTTC. This gives the protein CASSVTSISETQYF. V is TRBV9 and J is TRBJ2-5; TRBD2 matches 7 bases. The junction had 6 bases not matched to a gene; V was cut back by 2 bases and J by 5 bases. Per the germline V gene, CDR1 is SGDLS and CDR2 is YYNGEE. The CDR3 loop spans 14 amino acids. The whole variable domain, filled in from reference TRBV9 and TRBJ2-5, reads DSGVTQTPKHLITATGQRVTLRCSPRSGDLSVYWYQQSLDQGLQFLIQYYNGEERAKGNILERFSAQQFPDLHSELNLSSLELGDSALYFCASSVTSISETQYFGPGTRLLVL.

CDR3 in amino acids: CASSVKPLPLDEQYF. As DNA, the CDR3 is TGTGCCAGCAGCGTAAAACCTCTCCCCCTTGACGAGCAGTACTTC. The V and J genes are TRBV9 and TRBJ2-7; D is uncertain. Germline V gene sequence: CDR1 SGDLS, CDR2 YYNGEE. This CDR3 has 15 residues. V was shortened by 1 base and J by 5 bases, with 16 bases between the two germline ends.

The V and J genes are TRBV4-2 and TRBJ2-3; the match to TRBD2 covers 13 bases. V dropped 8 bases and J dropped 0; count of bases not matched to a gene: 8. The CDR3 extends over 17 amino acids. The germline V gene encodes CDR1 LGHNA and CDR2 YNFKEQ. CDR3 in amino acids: CASGGLAGARSTDTQYF. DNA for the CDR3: TGTGCCAGCGGAGGACTAGCGGGAGCACGGAGCACAGATACGCAGTATTTT.

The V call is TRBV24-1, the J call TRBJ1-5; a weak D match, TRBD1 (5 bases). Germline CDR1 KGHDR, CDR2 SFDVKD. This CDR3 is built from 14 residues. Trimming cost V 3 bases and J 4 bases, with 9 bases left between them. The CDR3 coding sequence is TGTGCCACCAGTGATGGGGGGAGGAATCAGCCCCAGCATTTT. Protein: CATSDGGRNQPQHF.

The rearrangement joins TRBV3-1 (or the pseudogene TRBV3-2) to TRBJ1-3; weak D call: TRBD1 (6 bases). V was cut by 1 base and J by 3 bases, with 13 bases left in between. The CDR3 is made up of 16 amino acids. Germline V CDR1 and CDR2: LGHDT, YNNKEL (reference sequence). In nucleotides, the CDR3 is TGTGCCAGCAGCCAAGCACGGGGGGGCTTTGGAAACACCATATATTTT. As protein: CASSQARGGFGNTIYF.

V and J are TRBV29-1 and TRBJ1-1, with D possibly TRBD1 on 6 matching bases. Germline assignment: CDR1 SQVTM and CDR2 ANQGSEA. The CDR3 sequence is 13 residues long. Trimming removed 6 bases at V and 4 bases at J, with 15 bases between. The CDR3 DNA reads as TGCAGCGTGAGGGACAATATAGGCACTGAAGCTTTCTTT. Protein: CSVRDNIGTEAFF.

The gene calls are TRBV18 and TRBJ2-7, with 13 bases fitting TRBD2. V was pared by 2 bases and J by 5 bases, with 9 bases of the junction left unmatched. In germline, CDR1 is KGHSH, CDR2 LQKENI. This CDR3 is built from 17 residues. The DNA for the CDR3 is TGTGCCAGCTCACCAAACTCCGGGACTAGCGGGACCAACGAGCAGTACTTC. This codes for CASSPNSGTSGTNEQYF.

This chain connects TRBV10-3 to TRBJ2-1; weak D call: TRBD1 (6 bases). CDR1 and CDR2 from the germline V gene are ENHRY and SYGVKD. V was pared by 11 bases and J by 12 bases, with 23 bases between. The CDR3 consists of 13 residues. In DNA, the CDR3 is TGTGCCTTGGCACCTCGGGACAACAGCAGGCAGTTCTTC. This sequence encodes CALAPRDNSRQFF.

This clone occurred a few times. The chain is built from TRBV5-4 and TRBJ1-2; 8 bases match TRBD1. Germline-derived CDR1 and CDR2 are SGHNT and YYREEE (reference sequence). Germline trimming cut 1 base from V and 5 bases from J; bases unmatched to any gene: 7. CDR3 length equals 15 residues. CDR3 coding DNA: TGTGCCAGCAGCTTGTCAAAACAGGGGGGGTATGGCTACACCTTC. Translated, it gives CASSLSKQGGYGYTF.

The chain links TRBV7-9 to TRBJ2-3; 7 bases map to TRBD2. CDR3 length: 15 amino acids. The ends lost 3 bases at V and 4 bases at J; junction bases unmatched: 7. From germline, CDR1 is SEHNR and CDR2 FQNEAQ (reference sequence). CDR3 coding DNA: TGTGCCAGCAGCTTCGACGGGGGGACCGCAGATACGCAGTATTTT. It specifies CASSFDGGTADTQYF.

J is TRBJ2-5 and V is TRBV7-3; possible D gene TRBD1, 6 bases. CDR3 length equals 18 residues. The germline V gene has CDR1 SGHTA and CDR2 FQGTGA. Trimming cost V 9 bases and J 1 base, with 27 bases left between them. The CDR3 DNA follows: TGTGCCAGTCCTTTCCACCTGGGACACAAGGGGATCCAAGAGACCCAGTACTTC. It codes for CASPFHLGHKGIQETQYF.

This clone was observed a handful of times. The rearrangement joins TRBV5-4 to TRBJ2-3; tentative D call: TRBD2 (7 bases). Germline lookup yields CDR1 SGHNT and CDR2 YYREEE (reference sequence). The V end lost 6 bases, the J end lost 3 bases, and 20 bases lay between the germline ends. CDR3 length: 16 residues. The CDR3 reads CASTSKGGGGTDTQYF. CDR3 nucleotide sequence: TGTGCCAGCACCTCCAAGGGGGGCGGGGGAACAGATACGCAGTATTTT.

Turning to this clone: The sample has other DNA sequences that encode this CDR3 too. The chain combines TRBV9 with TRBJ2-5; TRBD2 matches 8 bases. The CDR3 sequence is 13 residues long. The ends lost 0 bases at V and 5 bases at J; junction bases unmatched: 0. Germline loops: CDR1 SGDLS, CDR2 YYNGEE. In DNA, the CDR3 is TGTGCCAGCAGCGTAGGCGGGAGGGAGACCCAGTACTTC. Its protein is CASSVGGRETQYF.

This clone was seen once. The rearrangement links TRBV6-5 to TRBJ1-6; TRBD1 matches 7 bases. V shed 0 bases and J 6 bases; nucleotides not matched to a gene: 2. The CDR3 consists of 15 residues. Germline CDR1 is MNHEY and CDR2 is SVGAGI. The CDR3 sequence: CASSYSGTANSPLHF. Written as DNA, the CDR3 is TGTGCCAGCAGTTACTCCGGGACAGCTAATTCACCCCTCCACTTT.

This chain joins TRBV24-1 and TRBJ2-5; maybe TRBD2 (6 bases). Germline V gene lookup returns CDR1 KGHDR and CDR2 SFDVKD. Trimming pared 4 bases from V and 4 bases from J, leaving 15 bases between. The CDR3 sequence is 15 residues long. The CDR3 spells CATSDPVGGGETQYF. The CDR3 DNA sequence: TGTGCCACCAGTGACCCGGTGGGGGGAGGAGAGACCCAGTACTTC.

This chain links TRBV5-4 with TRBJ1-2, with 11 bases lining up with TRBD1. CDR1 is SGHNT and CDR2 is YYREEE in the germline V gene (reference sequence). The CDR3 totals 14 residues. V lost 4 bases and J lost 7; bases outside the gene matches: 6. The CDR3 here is CASSGGQGAPGYTF. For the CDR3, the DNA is TGTGCCAGCAGCGGCGGACAGGGGGCGCCTGGCTACACCTTC.

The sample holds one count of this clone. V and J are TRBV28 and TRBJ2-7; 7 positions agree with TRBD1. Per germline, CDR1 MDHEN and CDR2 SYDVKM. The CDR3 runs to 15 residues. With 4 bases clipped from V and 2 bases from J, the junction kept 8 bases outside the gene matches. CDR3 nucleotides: TGTGCCAGCAGTTCTCAGGGGGTTGGGGCCTACGAGCAGTACTTC. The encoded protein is CASSSQGVGAYEQYF.